The entry below describes one T cell receptor beta chain. Its antigen is still unknown. The data were taken from a study of CXCR3-negative and CXCR3-positive naive CD8 T cells. Study-wide context: Every library held about 1.5 +/- 0.3 million TRB reads, and the total came to about 135 million. Study findings and constraints: Relative to CXCR3-negative naive cells, CXCR3-positive naive cells had more hydrophobic TRB CDR3s. TRB CDR3 properties indicated TCR strength, while surface CD5 was similar across naive subsets.

The CDR3 has 16 amino acids. Germline CDR1 reads KGHSH; CDR2 reads LQKENI. 5' RACE with UMI labels generated the TRB cDNA libraries. Using the 5' RACE reads, TCRdb records one entry per CDR3 protein without DNA. The sample holds 130,000 to 150,000 distinct CDR3 sequences. Naive CD8+ T cells showed a CD45RO-CCR7+CD27+CD95- phenotype. V gene TRBV18 combines with J gene TRBJ1-1. The TCR sequence derives from a human donor in good health. Some clones in this sample may be carry-over from other donors' samples. Sequencing was done on a sample of naive CXCR3+ CD8+ T cells from blood. Regarding subset: CD45RO-CCR7+CD27+CD95- naive CD8+ T cells expressing CXCR3 (TNR3+). The CDR3: CASSPGGLSMNTEAFF. The whole variable domain, filled in from reference TRBV18 and TRBJ1-1, reads NAGVMQNPRHLVRRRGQEARLRCSPMKGHSHVYWYRQLPEEGLKFMVYLQKENIIDESGMPKERFSAEFPKEGPSILRIQQVVRGDSAAYFCASSPGGLSMNTEAFFGQGTRLTVV.